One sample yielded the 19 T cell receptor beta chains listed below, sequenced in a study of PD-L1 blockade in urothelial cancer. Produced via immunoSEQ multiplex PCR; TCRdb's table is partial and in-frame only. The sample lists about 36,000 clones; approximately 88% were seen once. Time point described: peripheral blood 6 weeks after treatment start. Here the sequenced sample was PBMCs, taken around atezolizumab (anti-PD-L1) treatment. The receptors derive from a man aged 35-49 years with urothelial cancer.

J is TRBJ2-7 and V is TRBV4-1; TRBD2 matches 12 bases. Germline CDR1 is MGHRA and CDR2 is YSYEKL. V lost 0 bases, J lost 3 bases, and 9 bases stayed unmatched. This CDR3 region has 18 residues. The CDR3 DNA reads TGCGCCAGCAGCCAAGAGCCGGCTAGCGGGAGGGCCCTCTACGAGCAGTACTTC. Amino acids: CASSQEPASGRALYEQYF.

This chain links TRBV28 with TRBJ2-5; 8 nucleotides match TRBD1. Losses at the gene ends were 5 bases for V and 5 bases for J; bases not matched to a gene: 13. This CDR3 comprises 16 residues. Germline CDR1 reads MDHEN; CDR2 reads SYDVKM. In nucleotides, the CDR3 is TGTGCCAGCAGTCCCGGACAGGGAATTTTAGGGGAGACCCAGTACTTC. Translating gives CASSPGQGILGETQYF.

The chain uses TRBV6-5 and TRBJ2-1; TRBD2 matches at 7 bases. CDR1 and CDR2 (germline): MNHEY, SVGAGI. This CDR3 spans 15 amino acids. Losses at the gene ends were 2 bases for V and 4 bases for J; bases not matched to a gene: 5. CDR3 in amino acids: CASSYRGTIYNEQFF. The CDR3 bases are TGTGCCAGCAGTTACCGCGGGACTATATACAATGAGCAGTTCTTC.

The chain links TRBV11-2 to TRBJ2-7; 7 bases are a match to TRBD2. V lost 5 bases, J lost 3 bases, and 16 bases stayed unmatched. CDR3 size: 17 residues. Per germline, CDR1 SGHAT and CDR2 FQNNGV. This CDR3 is CASSPIDRAGKGYEQYF. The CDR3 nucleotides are TGTGCCAGCAGCCCGATAGACCGAGCGGGAAAGGGCTACGAGCAGTACTTC. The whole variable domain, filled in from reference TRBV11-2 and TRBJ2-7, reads EAGVAQSPRYKIIEKRQSVAFWCNPISGHATLYWYQQILGQGPKLLIQFQNNGVVDDSQLPKDRFSAERLKGVDSTLKIQPAKLEDSAVYLCASSPIDRAGKGYEQYFGPGTRLTVT.

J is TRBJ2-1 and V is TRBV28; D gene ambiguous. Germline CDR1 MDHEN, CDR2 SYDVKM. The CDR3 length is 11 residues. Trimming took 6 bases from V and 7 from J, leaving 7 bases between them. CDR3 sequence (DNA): TGTGCCAGCAGCTACAGAAATGAGCAGTTCTTC. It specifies CASSYRNEQFF.

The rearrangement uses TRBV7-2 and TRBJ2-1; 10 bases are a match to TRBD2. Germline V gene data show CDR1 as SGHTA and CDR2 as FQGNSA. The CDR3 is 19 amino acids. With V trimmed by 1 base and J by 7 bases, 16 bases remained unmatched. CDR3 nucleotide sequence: TGTGCCAGCAGCTTAGTGCCCCTAGCGGGAGTCGGTTTGGGGAATGAGCAGTTCTTC. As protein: CASSLVPLAGVGLGNEQFF.

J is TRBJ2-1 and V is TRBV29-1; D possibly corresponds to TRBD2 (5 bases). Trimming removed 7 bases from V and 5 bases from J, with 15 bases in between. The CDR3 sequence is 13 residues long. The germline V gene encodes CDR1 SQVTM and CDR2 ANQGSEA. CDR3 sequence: CSGNVVGDNEQFF. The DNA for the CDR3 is TGCAGCGGCAACGTCGTGGGAGACAATGAGCAGTTCTTC.

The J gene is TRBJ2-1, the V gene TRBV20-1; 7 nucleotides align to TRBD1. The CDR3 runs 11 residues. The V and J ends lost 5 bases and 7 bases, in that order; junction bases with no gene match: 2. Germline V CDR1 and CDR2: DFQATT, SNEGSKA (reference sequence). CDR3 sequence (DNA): TGCAGTGCTGGGACAGATAATGAGCAGTTCTTC. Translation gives CSAGTDNEQFF.

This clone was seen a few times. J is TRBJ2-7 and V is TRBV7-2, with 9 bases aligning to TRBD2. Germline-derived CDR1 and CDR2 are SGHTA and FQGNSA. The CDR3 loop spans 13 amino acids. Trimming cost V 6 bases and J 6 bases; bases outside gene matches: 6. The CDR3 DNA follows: TGTGCCAGCAGGGGGGCTAGCGGGGTCGAGCAGTACTTC. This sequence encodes CASRGASGVEQYF.

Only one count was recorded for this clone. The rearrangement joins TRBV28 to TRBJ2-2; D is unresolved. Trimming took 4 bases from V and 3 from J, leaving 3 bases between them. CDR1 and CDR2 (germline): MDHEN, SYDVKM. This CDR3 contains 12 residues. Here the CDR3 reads CASSSDTGELFF. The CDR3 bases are TGTGCCAGCAGTTCCGACACCGGGGAGCTGTTTTTT.

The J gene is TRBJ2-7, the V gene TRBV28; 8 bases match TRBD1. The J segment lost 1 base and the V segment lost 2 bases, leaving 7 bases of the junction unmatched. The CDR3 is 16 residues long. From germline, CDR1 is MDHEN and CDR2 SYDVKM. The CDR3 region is CASSLLPWTGSYEQYF. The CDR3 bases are TGTGCCAGCAGTTTACTCCCTTGGACAGGGTCCTACGAGCAGTACTTC.

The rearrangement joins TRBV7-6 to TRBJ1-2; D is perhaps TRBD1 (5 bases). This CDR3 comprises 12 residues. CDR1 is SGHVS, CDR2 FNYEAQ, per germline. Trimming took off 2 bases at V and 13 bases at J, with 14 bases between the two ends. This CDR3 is CASSLYQDTLTF. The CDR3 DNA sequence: TGTGCCAGCAGCTTATATCAGGACACCCTCACCTTC.

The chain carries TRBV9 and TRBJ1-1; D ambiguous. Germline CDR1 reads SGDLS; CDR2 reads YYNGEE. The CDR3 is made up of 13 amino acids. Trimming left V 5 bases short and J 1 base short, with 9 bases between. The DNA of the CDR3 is TGTGCCAGCAGTCCGGAGGGGAACACTGAAGCTTTCTTT. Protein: CASSPEGNTEAFF.

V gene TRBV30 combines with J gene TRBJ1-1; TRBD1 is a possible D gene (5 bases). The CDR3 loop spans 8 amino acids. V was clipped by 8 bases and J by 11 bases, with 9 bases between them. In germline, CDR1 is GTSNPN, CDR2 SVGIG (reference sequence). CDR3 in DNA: TGTGCCCCACAGGCGGCTTTCTTT. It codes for CAPQAAFF.

The CDR3 loop reads CASSLWTGGGAEAFF. The CDR3 nucleotides read TGCGCCAGCAGCTTGTGGACAGGAGGCGGGGCTGAAGCTTTCTTT. The rearrangement joins TRBV5-1 to TRBJ1-1; TRBD1 matches at 7 bases. CDR3 length equals 15 residues. Trimming cost V 1 base and J 6 bases; bases outside gene matches: 9. The V gene's germline CDR1 is SGHRS and CDR2 YFSETQ.

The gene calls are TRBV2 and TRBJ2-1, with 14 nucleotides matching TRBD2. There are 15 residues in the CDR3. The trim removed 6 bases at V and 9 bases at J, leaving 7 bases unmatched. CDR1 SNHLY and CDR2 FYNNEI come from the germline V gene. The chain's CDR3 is CASRKGLAGEGEQFF. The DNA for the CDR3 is TGTGCCAGCAGGAAGGGACTAGCGGGAGAGGGTGAGCAGTTCTTC.

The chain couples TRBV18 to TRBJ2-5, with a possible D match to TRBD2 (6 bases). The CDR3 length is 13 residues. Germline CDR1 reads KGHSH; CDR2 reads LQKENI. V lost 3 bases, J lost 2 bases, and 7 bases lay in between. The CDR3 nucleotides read TGTGCCAGCTCACCGACTAGACAAGAGACCCAGTACTTC. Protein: CASSPTRQETQYF.

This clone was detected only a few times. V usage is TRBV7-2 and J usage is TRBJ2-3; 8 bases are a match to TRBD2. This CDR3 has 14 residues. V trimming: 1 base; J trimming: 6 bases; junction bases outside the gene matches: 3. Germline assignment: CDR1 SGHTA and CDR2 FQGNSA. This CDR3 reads CASSLGGRTDTQYF. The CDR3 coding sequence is TGTGCCAGCAGCTTAGGCGGGAGGACCGATACGCAGTATTTT.

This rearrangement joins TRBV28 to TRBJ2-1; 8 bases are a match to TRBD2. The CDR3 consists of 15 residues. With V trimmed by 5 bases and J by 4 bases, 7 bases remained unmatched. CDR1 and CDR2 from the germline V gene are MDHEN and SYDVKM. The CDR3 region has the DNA TGTGCCAGCAGTCCCCTTTTAGCGGGATACAATGAGCAGTTCTTC. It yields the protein CASSPLLAGYNEQFF.